This T cell receptor beta chain was found in a study of blood T cells in healthy people across ages. Points from the study as a whole: Higher diversity, along with more naive CD4+ cells, distinguished long-lived donors from aged donors. Among T cells, TCR beta diversity per million cells dropped roughly linearly as age rose.

A second PCR, run for roughly 7 to 11 cycles, used a sample-barcoded 5' primer plus a J-beta primer mix. Each CDR3 protein gets one entry after TCRdb re-called the 5' RACE reads with MiXCR. The profile shows 1.5 million to 1.8 million distinct CDR3 sequences, approximately 43% of them singletons. Each sample yielded at least 6 million isolated PBMCs. A note on this clonotype: Antigen specificity is unknown.

The V segment lost 2 bases and the J segment 7 bases; nucleotides outside the gene matches: 6. The CDR3 has 16 residues. Germline assignment: CDR1 SNHLY and CDR2 FYNNEI. The J gene is TRBJ2-1, the V gene TRBV2, with 12 positions matching TRBD1. The source material was blood. This clonotype was obtained from a woman in her late teens or twenties in good health. The CDR3 sequence is CASSELGQGAGNEQFF. The DNA of the CDR3 is TGTGCCAGCAGTGAACTGGGACAGGGGGCGGGTAATGAGCAGTTCTTC. Full variable domain (rest looked up from reference TRBV2 and TRBJ2-1): EPEVTQTPSHQVTQMGQEVILRCVPISNHLYFYWYRQILGQKVEFLVSFYNNEISEKSEIFDDQFSVERPDGSNFTLKIRSTKLEDSAMYFCASSELGQGAGNEQFFGPGTRLTVL.